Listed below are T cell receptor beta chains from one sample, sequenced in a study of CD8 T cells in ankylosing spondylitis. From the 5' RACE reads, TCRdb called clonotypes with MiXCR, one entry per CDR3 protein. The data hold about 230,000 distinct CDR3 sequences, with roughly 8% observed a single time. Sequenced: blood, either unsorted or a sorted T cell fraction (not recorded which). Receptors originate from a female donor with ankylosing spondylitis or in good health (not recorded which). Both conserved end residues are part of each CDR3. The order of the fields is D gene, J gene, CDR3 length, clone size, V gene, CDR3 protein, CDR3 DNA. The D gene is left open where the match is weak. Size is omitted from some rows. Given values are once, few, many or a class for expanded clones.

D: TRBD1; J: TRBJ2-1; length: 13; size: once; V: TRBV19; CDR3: CTSLDRVVGEQFF; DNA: TGTACCAGCCTGGACAGGGTAGTAGGGGAGCAGTTCTTC
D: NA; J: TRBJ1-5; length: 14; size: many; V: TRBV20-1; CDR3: CSAYSGLRNQPQHF; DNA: TGCAGTGCGTACTCGGGACTGCGCAATCAGCCCCAGCATTTT
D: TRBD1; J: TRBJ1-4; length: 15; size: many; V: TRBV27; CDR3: CASSLYGTVDEKLFF; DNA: TGTGCCAGCAGTTTATACGGGACAGTCGATGAAAAACTGTTTTTT
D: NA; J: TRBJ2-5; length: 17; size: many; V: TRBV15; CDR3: CATSREGAGNNQETQYF; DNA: TGTGCCACCAGCAGAGAAGGGGCGGGGAACAACCAAGAGACCCAGTACTTC
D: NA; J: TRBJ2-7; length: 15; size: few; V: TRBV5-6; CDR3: CASSLVGHGAYEQYF; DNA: TGTGCCAGCAGCTTGGTTGGACACGGGGCCTACGAGCAGTACTTC
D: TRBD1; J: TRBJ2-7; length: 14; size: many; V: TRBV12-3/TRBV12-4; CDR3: CASSPRDSLYEQYF; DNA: TGTGCCAGCAGTCCCAGGGACAGCCTCTACGAGCAGTACTTC
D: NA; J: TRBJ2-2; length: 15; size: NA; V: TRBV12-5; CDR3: CASGTGRAGTGELFF; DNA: TGTGCTAGTGGGACAGGCAGGGCGGGCACCGGGGAGCTGTTTTTT
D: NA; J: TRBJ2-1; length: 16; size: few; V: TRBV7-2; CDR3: CASSRDFRSSYNEQFF; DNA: TGTGCCAGCAGCCGGGACTTTAGGAGCTCCTACAATGAGCAGTTCTTC
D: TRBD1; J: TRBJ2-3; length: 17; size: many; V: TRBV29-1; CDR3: CSLSDRASSAYTDTQYF; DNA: TGCAGCTTATCGGACAGGGCCTCATCCGCTTATACAGATACGCAGTATTTT
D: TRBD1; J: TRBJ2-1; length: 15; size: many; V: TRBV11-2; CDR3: CASSLGRQGASEQFF; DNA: TGTGCCAGCAGCTTAGGCCGACAGGGTGCGAGTGAGCAGTTCTTC
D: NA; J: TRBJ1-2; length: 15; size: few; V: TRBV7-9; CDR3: CASSDPLKRGFGYTF; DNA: TGTGCCAGCAGCGACCCACTAAAGAGGGGCTTTGGCTACACCTTC
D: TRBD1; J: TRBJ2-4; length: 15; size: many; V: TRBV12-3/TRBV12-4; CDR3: CASSPGTGYPNIQYF; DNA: TGTGCCAGCAGCCCCGGGACAGGGTATCCAAACATTCAGTACTTC
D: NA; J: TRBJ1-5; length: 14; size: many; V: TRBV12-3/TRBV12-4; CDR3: CASSLGQSNQPQHF; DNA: TGTGCCAGCAGTTTAGGGCAGAGCAATCAGCCCCAGCATTTT
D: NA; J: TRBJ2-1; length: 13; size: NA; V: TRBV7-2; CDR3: CTSSLGQYNEQFF; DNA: TGTACCAGCAGCTTAGGGCAGTACAATGAGCAGTTCTTC
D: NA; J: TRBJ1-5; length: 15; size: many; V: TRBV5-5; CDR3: CASSALGTGNQPQHF; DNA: TGTGCCAGCAGCGCACTCGGGACGGGCAATCAGCCCCAGCATTTT
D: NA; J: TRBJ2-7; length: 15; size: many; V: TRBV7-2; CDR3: CASSLASLPSYEQYF; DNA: TGTGCCAGCAGCTTGGCTAGCCTCCCGTCCTACGAGCAGTACTTC
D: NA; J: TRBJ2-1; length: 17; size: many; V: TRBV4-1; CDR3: CASSQDPSGVPHNEQFF; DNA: TGCGCCAGCAGCCAAGATCCCTCGGGAGTCCCCCACAATGAGCAGTTCTTC
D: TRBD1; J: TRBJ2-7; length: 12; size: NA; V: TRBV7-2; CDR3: CASAGDRVEQYF; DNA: TGTGCCAGCGCGGGGGACAGGGTCGAGCAGTACTTC
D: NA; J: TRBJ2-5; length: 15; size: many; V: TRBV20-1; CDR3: CSAPPGLGYQETQYF; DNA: TGCAGTGCGCCTCCGGGACTGGGCTACCAAGAGACCCAGTACTTC
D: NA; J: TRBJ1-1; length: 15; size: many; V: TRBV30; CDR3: CAWSLRGRLNTEAFF; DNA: TGTGCCTGGAGTCTAAGAGGGAGGCTGAACACTGAAGCTTTCTTT
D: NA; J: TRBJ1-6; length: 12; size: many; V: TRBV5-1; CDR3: CASSLENSPLHF; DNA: TGCGCCAGCAGCTTGGAGAATTCACCCCTCCACTTT
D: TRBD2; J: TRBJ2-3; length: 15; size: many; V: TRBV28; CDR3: CASSTPLAGVDTQYF; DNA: TGTGCCAGCAGTACCCCACTAGCGGGAGTAGATACGCAGTATTTT
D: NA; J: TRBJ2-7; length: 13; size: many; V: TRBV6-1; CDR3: CASRKEFSYEQYF; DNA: TGTGCCAGCAGAAAGGAGTTCTCCTACGAGCAGTACTTC
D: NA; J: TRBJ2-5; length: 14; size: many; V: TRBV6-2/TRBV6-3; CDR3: CASRPTGGQETQYF; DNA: TGTGCCAGCAGGCCCACAGGAGGTCAAGAGACCCAGTACTTC
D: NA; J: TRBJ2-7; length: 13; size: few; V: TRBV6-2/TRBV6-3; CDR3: CASSMTASYEQCF; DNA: TGTGCCAGTTCAATGACAGCCTCCTACGAGCAGTGCTTC
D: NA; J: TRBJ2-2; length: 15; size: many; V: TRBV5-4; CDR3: CASSFRGAFTGELFF; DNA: TGTGCCAGCAGCTTTAGGGGGGCCTTCACCGGGGAGCTGTTTTTT
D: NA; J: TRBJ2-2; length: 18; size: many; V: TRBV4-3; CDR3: CASSQSTRQVANTGELFF; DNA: TGCGCCAGCAGCCAATCCACCCGACAGGTCGCGAACACCGGGGAGCTGTTTTTT